This passage covers 32 T cell receptor beta chains from one sample sequenced in a study of blood T cell repertoires in COVID-19. Generated by immunoSEQ multiplex PCR, the TCRdb table keeps only in-frame clones and is missing some. Here the sample spans 130,000 or so clones, roughly four fifths being singletons. Sequenced: peripheral blood. Receptors originate from a human donor in a cohort sampled during active COVID-19.

The chain joins TRBV7-2 to TRBJ1-1; D is undetermined. V was cut by 1 base and J by 3 bases, with 12 bases left in between. Germline assignment: CDR1 SGHTA and CDR2 FQGNSA. The CDR3 is 15 amino acids. The CDR3 sequence: CASSLVAAIDTEAFF. DNA for the CDR3: TGTGCCAGCAGCTTAGTGGCGGCCATAGACACTGAAGCTTTCTTT.

The chain employs TRBV6-2 or TRBV6-3 and TRBJ2-3; 12 nucleotides match TRBD2. The CDR3 spans 16 residues. V was clipped by 5 bases and J by 1 base; unmatched bases: 4. CDR1 and CDR2 (germline): MNHEY, SVGEGT. The CDR3 reads CASSTRLAGGTDTQYF. CDR3 in DNA: TGTGCCAGCAGTACCAGACTAGCGGGGGGCACAGATACGCAGTATTTT.

The chain employs TRBV7-9 and TRBJ1-2, with TRBD1 matching over 11 bases. This CDR3 spans 17 amino acids. CDR1 is SEHNR, CDR2 FQNEAQ, per germline (reference sequence). Losses at the gene ends were 5 bases for V and 4 bases for J; bases not matched to a gene: 12. CDR3 DNA: TGTGCCAGCAGCATCGGACTAAGGACAGGGGGCTCCTATGGCTACACCTTC. As protein: CASSIGLRTGGSYGYTF.

This clone was found once. J is TRBJ1-3 and V is TRBV4-2, with D possibly being TRBD1 (6 bases). Trimming took off 7 bases at V and 4 bases at J, with 14 bases between the two ends. The CDR3 runs to 14 residues. CDR1 LGHNA and CDR2 YNFKEQ come from the germline V gene. CDR3 protein: CASTEQGYGNTIYF. The CDR3 region has the DNA TGTGCCAGCACCGAACAGGGCTACGGAAACACCATATATTTT.

This chain connects TRBV24-1 to TRBJ2-5; tentative D call: TRBD1 (5 bases). This CDR3 spans 13 amino acids. Trimming cost V 12 bases and J 5 bases, with 18 bases left between them. The germline gives CDR1 KGHDR, CDR2 SFDVKD. The CDR3 loop is CAAVIRVIETQYF. CDR3 nucleotides: TGTGCCGCCGTAATCAGGGTTATTGAGACCCAGTACTTC.

To note about this clone: This CDR3 is also generated by other DNA sequences in the sample. V is TRBV7-2 and J is TRBJ2-3; TRBD2 matches 10 bases. The CDR3 covers 15 residues. Per germline, CDR1 SGHTA and CDR2 FQGNSA. The trim removed 4 bases at V and 2 bases at J, leaving 3 bases unmatched. The CDR3 protein is CASSSLAGVTDTQYF. The CDR3 DNA reads as TGTGCCAGCAGCTCGCTAGCGGGGGTCACAGATACGCAGTATTTT.

This sequence joins TRBV5-1 and TRBJ2-5, with 8 bases matching TRBD1. The length of the CDR3 is 16 residues. From germline, CDR1 is SGHRS and CDR2 YFSETQ. V was pared by 0 bases and J by 3 bases, with 7 bases of the junction left unmatched. CDR3 loop: CASSLGRTGWEETQYF. In nucleotides, the CDR3 is TGCGCCAGCAGCTTGGGGAGGACAGGGTGGGAAGAGACCCAGTACTTC.

V usage is TRBV5-1 and J usage is TRBJ2-7; weak D call: TRBD1 (6 bases). Germline V CDR1 and CDR2: SGHRS, YFSETQ. The CDR3 consists of 16 residues. V shed 4 bases and J shed 2 bases, with 19 bases lying between them. The CDR3: CASSNKQGSSPYEQYF. The CDR3 bases are TGCGCCAGCAGCAACAAACAGGGATCCAGCCCCTACGAGCAGTACTTC.

The J gene is TRBJ1-6, the V gene TRBV7-8, with 9 bases fitting TRBD1. CDR3 length: 16 residues. The V gene's germline CDR1 is SGHVS and CDR2 FQNEAQ. V shed 5 bases, J shed 10 bases, and the junction held 12 bases outside the gene matches. CDR3 amino acids: CASSPGRDRDTSPLHF. Here the CDR3 DNA reads TGTGCCAGCAGCCCAGGCCGGGACAGGGATACGTCACCCCTCCACTTT.

This clone has a count of ten or more. The chain recombines TRBV5-6 with TRBJ2-7; D might be TRBD1 (6 bases). Germline V gene sequence: CDR1 SGHDT, CDR2 YYEEEE. The length of the CDR3 is 16 residues. V lost 2 bases and J lost 4, with 19 bases in between. In DNA form, the CDR3 reads TGTGCCAGCAGCTTACCGGGCTACGAGGGGGATTACGAGCAGTACTTC. This sequence encodes CASSLPGYEGDYEQYF.

The chain recombines TRBV19 with TRBJ2-1; D unresolved. The ends were cut back, 6 bases at V and 4 bases at J, with 7 bases in the middle. The CDR3 is 12 amino acids. CDR1 LNHDA and CDR2 SQIVND come from the germline V gene (reference sequence). The CDR3 loop reads CASRTEYNEQFF. CDR3 sequence (DNA): TGTGCCAGTAGGACGGAGTACAATGAGCAGTTCTTC.

This chain links TRBV2 with TRBJ1-1; 7 bases match TRBD1. Germline values: CDR1 SNHLY, CDR2 FYNNEI. The J segment lost 0 bases and the V segment lost 8 bases, leaving 3 bases of the junction unmatched. The CDR3 has 13 residues. The CDR3 DNA is TGTGCCAGCCCGGACAGGATGAACACTGAAGCTTTCTTT. Translating gives CASPDRMNTEAFF.

The chain links TRBV7-2 to TRBJ2-1; D remains unclear. V dropped 0 bases and J dropped 3 bases, with 9 bases sitting between them. Germline V gives CDR1 SGHTA, CDR2 FQGNSA. The CDR3 contains 15 residues. CDR3 amino acids: CASSLAGAVYNEQFF. The CDR3, as DNA: TGTGCCAGCAGCTTAGCTGGCGCGGTCTACAATGAGCAGTTCTTC.

V is TRBV7-9 and J is TRBJ2-3, with D maybe TRBD2 (5 bases). Germline values: CDR1 SEHNR, CDR2 FQNEAQ (reference sequence). V was trimmed by 5 bases and J by 5 bases, leaving 11 bases between them. The CDR3 totals 13 residues. DNA for the CDR3: TGTGCCAGCAGCCGGACTTGGGGAGATACGCAGTATTTT. Protein: CASSRTWGDTQYF.

This rearrangement joins TRBV11-2 to TRBJ2-7; unclear D gene. With 3 bases removed from V and 1 base from J, the gap between germline ends came to 10 bases. The CDR3 runs 14 residues. Germline values: CDR1 SGHAT, CDR2 FQNNGV. The CDR3 nucleotides read TGTGCCAGCAGCTTTACAGTTTCGTCCTACGAGCAGTACTTC. Encoded protein: CASSFTVSSYEQYF. The complete variable domain, with remaining parts taken from reference TRBV11-2 and TRBJ2-7, reads EAGVAQSPRYKIIEKRQSVAFWCNPISGHATLYWYQQILGQGPKLLIQFQNNGVVDDSQLPKDRFSAERLKGVDSTLKIQPAKLEDSAVYLCASSFTVSSYEQYFGPGTRLTVT.

The CDR3, as DNA: TGTGCCAGCAGTTTATGGGGGACAGGGGCCTTGAACACTGAAGCTTTCTTT. Amino acid sequence: CASSLWGTGALNTEAFF. V usage is TRBV28 and J usage is TRBJ1-1; 10 nucleotides match TRBD1. The germline gives CDR1 MDHEN, CDR2 SYDVKM. CDR3 length: 17 amino acids. The V segment lost 0 bases and the J segment 0 bases; nucleotides outside the gene matches: 4.

The V call is TRBV5-1, the J call TRBJ1-4, with a possible D match to TRBD1 (5 bases). The V end was cut by 4 bases, the J end by 8 bases, with 18 bases between. Germline V gene sequence: CDR1 SGHRS, CDR2 YFSETQ. This CDR3 comprises 15 residues. The CDR3 nucleotides read TGCGCCAGCAGCCTCGATCCAGGGCAGGGAGAAAAACTGTTTTTT. Protein product: CASSLDPGQGEKLFF.

The V gene is TRBV18, the J gene TRBJ2-7, with TRBD1 matching 7 bases. V lost 1 base and J lost 1; bases outside the gene matches: 4. Germline V gene data show CDR1 as KGHSH and CDR2 as LQKENI. This CDR3 is built from 15 residues. CDR3 coding DNA: TGTGCCAGCTCACCACGGACAGGCGCTTCCTACGAGCAGTACTTC. Amino acid sequence: CASSPRTGASYEQYF.

The rearrangement uses TRBV10-3 and TRBJ1-2, with a weak D call TRBD1 (6 bases). Germline CDR1 and CDR2: ENHRY and SYGVKD. This CDR3 region has 15 residues. With 6 bases removed from V and 4 bases from J, the gap between germline ends came to 18 bases. DNA of the CDR3: TGTGCCATCAGGGACCAGGGGCGCCGGGTCTATGGCTACACCTTC. Translating it yields CAIRDQGRRVYGYTF.

This chain joins TRBV5-4 and TRBJ2-1; 10 nucleotides line up with TRBD2. Germline V gene sequence: CDR1 SGHNT, CDR2 YYREEE (reference sequence). The CDR3 length is 14 residues. V lost 4 bases and J lost 6; bases outside the gene matches: 4. As DNA, the CDR3 is TGTGCCAGCAGCACCGGGACTAGCGCCAATGAGCAGTTCTTC. Translation gives CASSTGTSANEQFF.

This clone appeared a single time. This sequence joins TRBV9 and TRBJ1-1; D not certain. Germline lookup yields CDR1 SGDLS and CDR2 YYNGEE. The CDR3 loop spans 14 amino acids. The germline V and J ends were trimmed by 0 bases and 0 bases, with 6 bases remaining between them. This CDR3 reads CASSVGEVNTEAFF. CDR3 nucleotide sequence: TGTGCCAGCAGCGTAGGAGAGGTGAACACTGAAGCTTTCTTT. Using reference TRBV9 and TRBJ1-1 for the parts outside the CDR3, the full variable domain is DSGVTQTPKHLITATGQRVTLRCSPRSGDLSVYWYQQSLDQGLQFLIQYYNGEERAKGNILERFSAQQFPDLHSELNLSSLELGDSALYFCASSVGEVNTEAFFGQGTRLTVV.

This chain links TRBV6-6 with TRBJ2-2; D remains ambiguous. V was trimmed by 0 bases and J by 4 bases, leaving 6 bases between them. The CDR3 has 14 residues. Germline CDR1 reads MNHNY; CDR2 reads SVGAGI (reference sequence). CDR3 protein: CASSYSPGTGELFF. As DNA, the CDR3 is TGTGCCAGCAGTTACTCGCCGGGCACCGGGGAGCTGTTTTTT.

This rearrangement joins TRBV24-1 to TRBJ2-7, with TRBD1 identical over 11 bases. Germline values: CDR1 KGHDR, CDR2 SFDVKD. There are 15 residues in the CDR3. Unmatched junction bases numbered 7, after V lost 4 bases and J lost 6 bases. As DNA, the CDR3 is TGTGCCACCAGTGACATGGGACAGGGGGTAGGCGAGCAGTACTTC. This gives the protein CATSDMGQGVGEQYF.

This clone was detected a few times. This sample also contains other DNA sequences that code for the same CDR3. The chain couples TRBV7-2 to TRBJ2-3; 11 nucleotides match TRBD2. V lost 5 bases and J lost 4; bases outside the gene matches: 8. The CDR3 loop spans 16 amino acids. Germline assignment: CDR1 SGHTA and CDR2 FQGNSA. CDR3 nucleotides: TGTGCCAGCAGCCTACGACTAGCGGGGCTCCCAGATACGCAGTATTTT. It translates to CASSLRLAGLPDTQYF.

The V and J genes are TRBV19 and TRBJ1-6, with TRBD1 matching 12 bases. Germline CDR1 LNHDA, CDR2 SQIVND (reference sequence). The V gene end was trimmed by 6 bases and the J gene end by 0 bases; junction bases not matched to a gene: 9. This CDR3 has 19 amino acids. The CDR3 DNA reads TGTGCCAGTAGCGAAGGGACAGGGGGCCCTTTCTCCTATAATTCACCCCTCCACTTT. Protein sequence: CASSEGTGGPFSYNSPLHF.

This clone was seen only once. V usage is TRBV5-6 and J usage is TRBJ2-4, with 9 positions matching TRBD1. Germline CDR1 SGHDT, CDR2 YYEEEE. The length of the CDR3 is 14 residues. V was pared by 2 bases and J by 9 bases, with 6 bases of the junction left unmatched. CDR3 loop: CASSLQQGAGIQYF. CDR3 in DNA: TGTGCCAGCAGCTTACAACAGGGGGCAGGCATTCAGTACTTC. Together with reference TRBV5-6 and TRBJ2-4, the CDR3 gives the full variable domain: DAGVTQSPTHLIKTRGQQVTLRCSPKSGHDTVSWYQQALGQGPQFIFQYYEEEERQRGNFPDRFSGHQFPNYSSELNVNALLLGDSALYLCASSLQQGAGIQYFGAGTRLSVL.

The chain joins TRBV6-5 to TRBJ2-4; 9 bases fit TRBD1. V was pared by 0 bases and J by 6 bases, with 3 bases of the junction left unmatched. Per germline, CDR1 MNHEY and CDR2 SVGAGI. The CDR3 has 15 residues. CDR3 residues: CASSYSAGQGNIQYF. As DNA, the CDR3 is TGTGCCAGCAGTTACTCCGCGGGACAGGGAAACATTCAGTACTTC.

J is TRBJ2-1 and V is TRBV19, with 11 bases lining up with TRBD1. CDR3 length: 15 residues. V was clipped by 5 bases and J by 5 bases; unmatched bases: 5. CDR1 is LNHDA, CDR2 SQIVND, per germline (reference sequence). The CDR3 loop reads CASSAGTGGHNEQFF. Written as DNA, the CDR3 is TGTGCCAGTAGTGCCGGGACAGGGGGTCACAATGAGCAGTTCTTC. Drawing the rest from reference TRBV19 and TRBJ2-1, the complete variable domain is DGGITQSPKYLFRKEGQNVTLSCEQNLNHDAMYWYRQDPGQGLRLIYYSQIVNDFQKGDIAEGYSVSREKKESFPLTVTSAQKNPTAFYLCASSAGTGGHNEQFFGPGTRLTVL.

The chain employs TRBV3-1 (or the pseudogene TRBV3-2) and TRBJ2-7, with D uncertain. Trimming pared 1 base from V and 3 bases from J, leaving 10 bases between. Germline V gene sequence: CDR1 LGHDT, CDR2 YNNKEL (reference sequence). The CDR3 has 14 residues. CDR3 in amino acids: CASSQADTGYEQYF. In DNA, the CDR3 is TGTGCCAGCAGCCAAGCTGACACCGGCTACGAGCAGTACTTC.

The J gene is TRBJ2-7, the V gene TRBV28; the match to TRBD2 covers 7 bases. The CDR3 is 14 amino acids. CDR1 is MDHEN and CDR2 is SYDVKM in the germline V gene. The ends lost 4 bases at V and 7 bases at J; junction bases unmatched: 10. The CDR3 reads CASSSLATLGEQYF. Here the CDR3 DNA reads TGTGCCAGCAGTTCACTAGCGACCCTTGGGGAGCAGTACTTC.

This sequence joins TRBV3-1 (or the pseudogene TRBV3-2) and TRBJ1-2, with 12 nucleotides matching TRBD1. The germline CDR1 and CDR2 sequences are LGHDT and YNNKEL (reference sequence). The junction had 8 bases not matched to a gene; V was cut back by 6 bases and J by 0 bases. The CDR3 loop spans 17 amino acids. The CDR3 sequence is CASSLGTGGKANYGYTF. In DNA form, the CDR3 reads TGTGCCAGCAGTCTGGGGACAGGGGGCAAAGCTAACTATGGCTACACCTTC.

This sequence joins TRBV5-1 and TRBJ1-6; D is possibly TRBD1 (5 bases). The CDR3 runs to 15 residues. Germline V gene lookup returns CDR1 SGHRS and CDR2 YFSETQ. The germline V and J ends were trimmed by 2 bases and 10 bases, with 16 bases remaining between them. CDR3 region: CASSLSPGHESPLHF. The CDR3 nucleotides read TGCGCCAGCAGCTTATCCCCAGGGCACGAGTCACCCCTCCACTTT.